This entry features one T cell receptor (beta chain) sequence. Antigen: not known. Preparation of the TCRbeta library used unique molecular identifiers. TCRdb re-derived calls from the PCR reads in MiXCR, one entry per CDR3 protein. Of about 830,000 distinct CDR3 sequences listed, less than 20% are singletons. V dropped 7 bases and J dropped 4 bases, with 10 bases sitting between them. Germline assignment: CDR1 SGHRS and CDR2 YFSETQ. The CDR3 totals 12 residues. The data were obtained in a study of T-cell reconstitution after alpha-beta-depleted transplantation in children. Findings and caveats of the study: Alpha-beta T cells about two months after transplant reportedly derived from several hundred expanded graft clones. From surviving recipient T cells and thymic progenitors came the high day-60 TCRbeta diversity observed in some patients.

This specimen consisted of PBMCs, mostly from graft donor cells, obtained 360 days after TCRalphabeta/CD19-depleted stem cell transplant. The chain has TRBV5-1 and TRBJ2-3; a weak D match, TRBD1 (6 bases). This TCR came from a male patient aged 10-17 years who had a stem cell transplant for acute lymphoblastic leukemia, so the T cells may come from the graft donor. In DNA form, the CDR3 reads TGCGCCAGCCGGACAGATTCAGATACGCAGTATTTT. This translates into CASRTDSDTQYF.